This T cell receptor beta chain stems from a study of cytomegalovirus exposure and HLA in healthy donors. On this clone itself: Its antigen is as yet unknown.

Study-level results: CMV serostatus stood as the only immune exposure information on hand. A missense variant in DCLRE1C was later tied to TCR beta V- and J-gene trimming. In vitro data verified a few CMV-associated chains as specific for CMV antigens.

Amplification used 60 Vbeta primers and 13 Jbeta primers. Only in-frame clones appear in the TCRdb table, and some are missing; sequencing was by immunoSEQ multiplex PCR. The table includes about 130,000 clones, more than 75% detected once. This CDR3 has 14 residues. Trimming removed 4 bases at V and 2 bases at J, with 12 bases between. The germline gives CDR1 MNHEY, CDR2 SVGAGI. Healthy donors of bone marrow made up the group. The V call is TRBV6-5, the J call TRBJ2-7; D might be TRBD2 (5 bases). The sample consisted of PBMCs. The origin of this receptor is a female donor in good health and CMV-seronegative. In DNA form, the CDR3 reads TGTGCCAGCAGTTCCGGGGAAGAGCCCTACGAGCAGTACTTC. Its protein is CASSSGEEPYEQYF.